This TCR beta chain was retrieved from a study of blood T cell repertoires in COVID-19. Study details: Specimens from acute and convalescent COVID-19 originated in the United States, Italy and Spain. T cells, B-cell-depleted T cells, or PBMCs supplied cDNA or gDNA.

Germline V gene sequence: CDR1 LGHDT, CDR2 YNNKEL (reference sequence). V lost 4 bases, J lost 5 bases, and 5 bases stayed unmatched. The CDR3 contains 16 residues. Original data processing: Researchers report that nucleated cell counts were estimated from reference gene primer amplification. Repertoires were generated with immunoSEQ multiplex PCR, while TCRdb's copy carries only in-frame clones and drops some. V, J and clone size derive from that table, while D and trimming were established from the DNA sequence. The table has approximately 28,000 clones, 90% seen once; the top ten hold roughly 8%. This chain uses TRBV3-1 (or the pseudogene TRBV3-2) with TRBJ2-5, with TRBD2 identical over 15 bases. The sequencing sample was made of peripheral blood. The receptor comes from a man between 65 and 80 years old with active or convalescent COVID-19. CDR3 coding DNA: TGTGCCAGCAGCCGGAGGACTAGCGGGAGGGTGGAGACCCAGTACTTC. It codes for CASSRRTSGRVETQYF.